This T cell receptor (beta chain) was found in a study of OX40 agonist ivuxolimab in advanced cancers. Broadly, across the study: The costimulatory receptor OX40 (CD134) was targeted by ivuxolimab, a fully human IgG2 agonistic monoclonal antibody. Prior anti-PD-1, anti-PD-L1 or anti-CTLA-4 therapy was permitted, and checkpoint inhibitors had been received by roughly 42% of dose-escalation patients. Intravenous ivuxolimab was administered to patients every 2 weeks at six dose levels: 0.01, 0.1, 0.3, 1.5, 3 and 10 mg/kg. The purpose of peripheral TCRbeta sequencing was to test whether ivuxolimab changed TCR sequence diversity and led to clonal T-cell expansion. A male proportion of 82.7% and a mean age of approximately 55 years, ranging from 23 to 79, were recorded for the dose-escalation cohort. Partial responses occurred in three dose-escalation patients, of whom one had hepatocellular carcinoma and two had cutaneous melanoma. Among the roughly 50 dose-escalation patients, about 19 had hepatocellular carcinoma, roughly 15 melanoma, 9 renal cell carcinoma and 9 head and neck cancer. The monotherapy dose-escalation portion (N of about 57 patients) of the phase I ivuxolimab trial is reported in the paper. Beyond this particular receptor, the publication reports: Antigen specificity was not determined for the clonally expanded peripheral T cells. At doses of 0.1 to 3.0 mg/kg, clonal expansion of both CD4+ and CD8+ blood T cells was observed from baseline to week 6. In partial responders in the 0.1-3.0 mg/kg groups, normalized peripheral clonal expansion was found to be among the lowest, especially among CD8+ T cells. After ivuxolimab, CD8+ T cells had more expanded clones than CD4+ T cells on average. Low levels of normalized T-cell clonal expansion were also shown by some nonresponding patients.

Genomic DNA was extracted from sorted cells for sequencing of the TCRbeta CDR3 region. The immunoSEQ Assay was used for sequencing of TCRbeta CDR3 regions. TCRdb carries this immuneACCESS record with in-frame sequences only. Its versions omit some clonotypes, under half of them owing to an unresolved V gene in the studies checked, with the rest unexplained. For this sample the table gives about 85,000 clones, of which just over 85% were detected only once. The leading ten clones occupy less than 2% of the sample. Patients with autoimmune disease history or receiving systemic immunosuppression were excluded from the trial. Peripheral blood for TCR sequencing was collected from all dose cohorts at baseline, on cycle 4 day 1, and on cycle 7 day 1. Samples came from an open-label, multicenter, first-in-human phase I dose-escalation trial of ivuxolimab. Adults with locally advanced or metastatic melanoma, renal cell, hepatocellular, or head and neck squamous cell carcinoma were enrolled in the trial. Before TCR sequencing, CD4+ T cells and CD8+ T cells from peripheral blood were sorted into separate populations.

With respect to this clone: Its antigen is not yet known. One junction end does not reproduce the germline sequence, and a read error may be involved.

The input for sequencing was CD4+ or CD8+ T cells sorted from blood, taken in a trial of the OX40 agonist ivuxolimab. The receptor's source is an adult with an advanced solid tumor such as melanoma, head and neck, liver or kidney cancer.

The DNA sequence follows: TGTGCCAGCAGCTCCTATGGGACACCCTCGGGGATCTTC. The resulting protein is CASSSYGTPSGIF. In this chain, TRBV5-6 is recombined with TRBJ2-1; TRBD1 is possibly the D segment (6 matching bases). Taken from cysteine to phenylalanine, the CDR3 has 13 residues. Of all the DNA, just the CDR3 is kept, 39 bases in frame from base 1. Taken from the germline V gene, the CDR1 and CDR2 loops are SGHDT and YYEEEE. The entire variable domain, with the stretches around the CDR3 drawn from the reference TRBV5-6 and TRBJ2-1 proteins, is DAGVTQSPTHLIKTRGQQVTLRCSPKSGHDTVSWYQQALGQGPQFIFQYYEEEERQRGNFPDRFSGHQFPNYSSELNVNALLLGDSALYLCASSSYGTPSGIFGPGTRLTVL.